This is a list of T cell receptor beta chains from one sample in a study of CD8+ T cells in alopecia areata. Only in-frame clones appear in the TCRdb table, and some are missing; sequencing was by immunoSEQ multiplex PCR. The sample carries tens of thousands of clones, roughly three fifths recorded once. The source material was CD8+ T cells sorted from blood, sampled at week 0. The receptors shown here come from a human donor with alopecia areata. Each CDR3 is given with its conserved first and last residue. The D gene is left open where the match is weak. The size field is filled for only some rows; it gives once, few, many or a size class.

cdr3_aa	cdr3_nt	v_call	clone_size	j_call	cdr3_length	d_call
CASSLAGSRGPSYEQYF	TGTGCCAGCAGCCTTGCCGGGTCCCGGGGGCCATCCTACGAGCAGTACTTC	TRBV13	NA	TRBJ2-7	17	NA
CASSQGVEAFF	TGCGCCAGCAGCCAAGGGGTTGAAGCTTTCTTT	TRBV4-3	NA	TRBJ1-1	11	NA
CASSPTSGRYNEQFF	TGCGCCAGCAGCCCGACTAGCGGAAGATACAATGAGCAGTTCTTC	TRBV4-3	NA	TRBJ2-1	15	TRBD2
CASSLSIITEAFF	TGTGCCAGCAGTTTATCGATTATCACTGAAGCTTTCTTT	TRBV27	NA	TRBJ1-1	13	NA
CAWTYLGTSSEQYF	TGTGCCTGGACTTACCTCGGGACTAGCAGCGAGCAGTACTTC	TRBV30	NA	TRBJ2-7	14	TRBD2
CASSLVRGKNTEAFF	TGTGCCAGCAGCTTGGTCAGGGGAAAGAACACTGAAGCTTTCTTT	TRBV5-6	NA	TRBJ1-1	15	NA
CAWSAGVGPYNEQFF	TGTGCCTGGAGTGCTGGGGTAGGGCCTTACAATGAGCAGTTCTTC	TRBV30	NA	TRBJ2-1	15	NA
CSVEEATYNEQFF	TGCAGCGTTGAAGAGGCTACCTACAATGAGCAGTTCTTC	TRBV29-1	few	TRBJ2-1	13	NA
CATSRDRALNQPQHF	TGTGCCACCAGCAGAGATAGGGCACTCAATCAGCCCCAGCATTTT	TRBV15	NA	TRBJ1-5	15	NA
CASSPFSNEQFF	TGTGCCAGCAGCCCCTTCAGTAATGAGCAGTTCTTC	TRBV13	NA	TRBJ2-1	12	NA
CASSAGTSTDTQYF	TGTGCCAGCAGTGCCGGGACTAGCACAGATACGCAGTATTTT	TRBV6-4	medium-sized	TRBJ2-3	14	NA
CASRLKQYTGELFF	TGTGCCAGTAGACTAAAACAGTACACCGGGGAGCTGTTTTTT	TRBV19	NA	TRBJ2-2	14	NA
CASSLTGGYSNQPQHF	TGTGCCAGCAGTTTGACAGGTGGATATAGCAATCAGCCCCAGCATTTT	TRBV27	NA	TRBJ1-5	16	NA
CSVAGARGTQYF	TGCAGCGTTGCGGGGGCTCGCGGGACCCAGTACTTC	TRBV29-1	NA	TRBJ2-5	12	NA
CASSLAVASTDTQYF	TGTGCCAGCAGCTTAGCGGTTGCAAGCACAGATACGCAGTATTTT	TRBV7-6	NA	TRBJ2-3	15	NA
CASSQRTLYGYTF	TGCGCCAGCAGTCAACGTACTCTCTATGGCTACACCTTC	TRBV23-1	NA	TRBJ1-2	13	NA
CAIKMDTGELFF	TGTGCCATCAAGATGGACACCGGGGAGCTGTTTTTT	TRBV10-3	few	TRBJ2-2	12	NA
CASRAGTGYEDTQYF	TGTGCCAGCAGGGCCGGGACAGGGTATGAGGATACGCAGTATTTT	TRBV2	NA	TRBJ2-3	15	TRBD1
CASSSSGFFEQYF	TGTGCCAGCAGTTCCTCTGGGTTTTTCGAGCAGTACTTC	TRBV6-5	NA	TRBJ2-7	13	NA
CASSGEDRVHNEQFF	TGTGCCAGCAGTGGGGAGGACAGGGTACACAATGAGCAGTTCTTC	TRBV2	few	TRBJ2-1	15	TRBD1
CSVEEGLSSYGYTF	TGCAGCGTTGAAGAAGGGCTTTCATCCTACGGCTACACCTTC	TRBV29-1	few	TRBJ1-2	14	NA
CASSARGITYEQYF	TGTGCCAGCAGCGCACGAGGCATCACCTACGAGCAGTACTTC	TRBV9	NA	TRBJ2-7	14	NA
CASSLGNEQYF	TGTGCCAGCAGCTTGGGTAACGAGCAGTACTTC	TRBV7-9	NA	TRBJ2-7	11	NA
CASSLKGLAKNIQYF	TGTGCCAGCAGTTTAAAAGGCTTAGCCAAAAACATTCAGTACTTC	TRBV28	few	TRBJ2-4	15	NA
CAWSIGGRTDTQYF	TGTGCCTGGAGTATCGGGGGCCGCACAGATACGCAGTATTTT	TRBV30	NA	TRBJ2-3	14	NA
CASSLSGATGELFF	TGCGCCAGCAGCTTGTCAGGGGCCACCGGGGAGCTGTTTTTT	TRBV5-1	NA	TRBJ2-2	14	NA
CASSLYPAAGGETQYF	TGTGCCAGCAGCTTGTATCCTGCGGCAGGCGGGGAGACCCAGTACTTC	TRBV13	NA	TRBJ2-5	16	NA
CASSYSNKAIEAFF	TGTGCCAGCAGTTACTCGAATAAGGCTATTGAAGCTTTCTTT	TRBV6-5	NA	TRBJ1-1	14	NA
CASSDGNQPQHF	TGTGCCAGCAGCGACGGCAATCAGCCCCAGCATTTT	TRBV9	NA	TRBJ1-5	12	NA
CASRLGTEAFF	TGTGCCAGTAGGTTGGGCACTGAAGCTTTCTTT	TRBV25-1	NA	TRBJ1-1	11	NA
CASSLGSGGPIYNEQFF	TGTGCCAGCAGCTTAGGTAGCGGGGGGCCGATTTACAATGAGCAGTTCTTC	TRBV7-2	few	TRBJ2-1	17	TRBD2
CASSQDAGTGANVLTF	TGCGCCAGCAGCCAAGACGCAGGGACTGGGGCCAACGTCCTGACTTTC	TRBV4-1	NA	TRBJ2-6	16	NA
CSVRTGGSYEQYF	TGCAGCGTTCGTACAGGGGGCTCCTACGAGCAGTACTTC	TRBV29-1	few	TRBJ2-7	13	TRBD1
CASTISENTGELFF	TGTGCCAGCACCATCTCAGAGAACACCGGGGAGCTGTTTTTT	TRBV25-1	few	TRBJ2-2	14	NA
CASSLVPDTQYF	TGTGCCAGCAGCTTGGTTCCAGATACGCAGTATTTT	TRBV5-4	NA	TRBJ2-3	12	NA
CASSPKPTQPQHF	TGTGCCAGCAGTCCGAAACCCACTCAGCCCCAGCATTTT	TRBV27	NA	TRBJ1-5	13	NA
CASRRSIHEQYF	TGTGCCAGCAGGCGCTCCATACACGAGCAGTACTTC	TRBV6-5	NA	TRBJ2-7	12	NA
CATEPDRGRFNEQFF	TGTGCCACCGAACCTGACAGGGGGAGGTTCAATGAGCAGTTCTTC	TRBV15	NA	TRBJ2-1	15	TRBD1
CASSPPRGRTDTQYF	TGTGCCAGCAGCCCCCCCAGGGGGCGGACAGATACGCAGTATTTT	TRBV7-2	once	TRBJ2-3	15	TRBD1
CSVNEQFF	TGCAGCGTCAATGAGCAGTTCTTC	TRBV29-1	few	TRBJ2-1	8	NA
CSVALAGVSYAGELFF	TGCAGCGTTGCGCTAGCGGGGGTATCTTACGCCGGGGAGCTGTTTTTT	TRBV29-1	NA	TRBJ2-2	16	TRBD2
CASSYSGTGARGYTF	TGTGCCAGCAGTTACTCAGGGACAGGGGCTAGGGGCTACACCTTC	TRBV6-5	few	TRBJ1-2	15	TRBD1
CASSTHGGAGDTQYF	TGTGCCAGCAGCACGCACGGGGGGGCCGGTGATACGCAGTATTTT	TRBV9	NA	TRBJ2-3	15	TRBD2
CASSLMNTEAFF	TGTGCCAGCAGCTTAATGAACACTGAAGCTTTCTTT	TRBV5-6	NA	TRBJ1-1	12	NA
CASSEGRTDEETQYF	TGTGCCAGCAGCGAGGGTAGGACAGACGAAGAGACCCAGTACTTC	TRBV9	NA	TRBJ2-5	15	NA
CSVRASGGNTEAFF	TGCAGCGTCCGGGCCTCGGGGGGGAACACTGAAGCTTTCTTT	TRBV29-1	few	TRBJ1-1	14	NA
CSVEDRGYEQYF	TGCAGCGTTGAAGACAGGGGGTACGAGCAGTACTTC	TRBV29-1	few	TRBJ2-7	12	TRBD1
CASSDSYEQYF	TGTGCCAGCAGTGACAGCTACGAGCAGTACTTC	TRBV2	NA	TRBJ2-7	11	NA
CASSAWGGQSNTGELFF	TGTGCCAGCAGCGCCTGGGGCGGACAGTCGAACACCGGGGAGCTGTTTTTT	TRBV7-3	few	TRBJ2-2	17	NA
CASSQDNNEQFF	TGTGCCAGCAGCCAAGACAACAATGAGCAGTTCTTC	TRBV7-9	NA	TRBJ2-1	12	NA
CASSSAGSTDTQYF	TGCGCCAGCAGCTCGGCGGGGTCCACAGATACGCAGTATTTT	TRBV5-1	NA	TRBJ2-3	14	NA
CASSHSATGGYEQYF	TGCGCCAGCAGCCACTCTGCGACAGGGGGCTACGAGCAGTACTTC	TRBV4-3	many	TRBJ2-7	15	TRBD1
CASSLGTGGADTQYF	TGTGCCAGCAGCCTGGGGACAGGGGGCGCAGATACGCAGTATTTT	TRBV5-4	NA	TRBJ2-3	15	TRBD1
CAWSPGQGDQPQHF	TGTGCCTGGAGTCCCGGACAGGGGGATCAGCCCCAGCATTTT	TRBV30	NA	TRBJ1-5	14	TRBD1
CSVQVPGQGVNQPQHF	TGCAGCGTTCAGGTCCCGGGGCAGGGGGTCAATCAGCCCCAGCATTTT	TRBV29-1	NA	TRBJ1-5	16	TRBD1
CASSLGPPGETQYF	TGTGCCAGCAGTCTGGGACCGCCCGGGGAGACCCAGTACTTC	TRBV11-1	few	TRBJ2-5	14	NA
CASRIGGDEQFF	TGTGCCAGCAGAATAGGGGGCGATGAGCAGTTCTTC	TRBV27	NA	TRBJ2-1	12	TRBD1